This T cell receptor (beta chain) derives from a study of T cell responses to AZD1222 COVID-19 vaccine. The wider study: Second-dose groups at about 4 or about 12 weeks were pooled.

General study points: Repertoires were obtained solely post-peak T cell response. When two AZD1222 doses had been given, Spike-specific TCR breadth and depth rose.

J gave up 0 bases and V 3 bases, and 4 bases lay outside the gene matches. There are 14 residues in the CDR3. Germline assignment: CDR1 DFQATT and CDR2 SNEGSKA (reference sequence). Concerning this clone: Its specificity is unknown.

Sequencing used immunoSEQ multiplex PCR; TCRdb keeps in-frame clones, though not all of them. The table has over 150,000 clones, roughly nine tenths seen once. Source: peripheral blood, taken on day 0 of AZD1222 vaccination. V usage is TRBV20-1 and J usage is TRBJ1-1; 7 bases are shared with TRBD1. The sequence derives from an adult in good health. CDR3 DNA sequence: TGCAGTGCTAGTCGGGACAGCATGAACACTGAAGCTTTCTTT. This gives the protein CSASRDSMNTEAFF.